Presented here are 24 T cell receptor beta chains from one specimen sequenced in a study of beta chain features in type 1 diabetes. cDNA synthesis used the whole RNA isolate, giving expressed TCRB sequences. Assay used: immunoSEQ multiplex PCR; TCRdb lists only in-frame clones, some missing. The table records 93,000 or so clones, under 30% of them present only once. What these receptors recognize is not known. Study findings and constraints: Shorter TCRB CDR3s, moderately but significantly so, were found in Type 1 diabetes patients in all four CD4+ subsets.

The material sequenced was central memory CD4+ T cells from blood. Receptors were obtained from a woman under 30 with type 1 diabetes.

The chain couples TRBV18 to TRBJ2-3; D is uncertain. Germline V gene lookup returns CDR1 KGHSH and CDR2 LQKENI. Trimming removed 3 bases at V and 5 bases at J, with 9 bases between. This CDR3 is built from 13 residues. CDR3 loop: CASSPLVRDTQYF. The CDR3 DNA is TGTGCCAGCTCACCCTTGGTGAGAGATACGCAGTATTTT. The whole variable domain, remainder taken from reference TRBV18 and TRBJ2-3, is NAGVMQNPRHLVRRRGQEARLRCSPMKGHSHVYWYRQLPEEGLKFMVYLQKENIIDESGMPKERFSAEFPKEGPSILRIQQVVRGDSAAYFCASSPLVRDTQYFGPGTRLTVL.

This clone turned up a few times. The V and J genes are TRBV18 and TRBJ2-3, with TRBD2 matching 10 bases. With 2 bases clipped from V and 1 base from J, the junction kept 0 bases outside the gene matches. Germline assignment: CDR1 KGHSH and CDR2 LQKENI. This CDR3 has 15 residues. CDR3 protein: CASSPGTSGTDTQYF. CDR3 coding DNA: TGTGCCAGCTCACCAGGGACTAGCGGCACAGATACGCAGTATTTT.

The J gene is TRBJ2-1, the V gene TRBV11-2; 11 nucleotides line up with TRBD2. CDR3 length equals 13 residues. V lost 8 bases, J lost 6 bases, and 3 bases stayed unmatched. The germline gives CDR1 SGHAT, CDR2 FQNNGV. CDR3 protein: CASYTSGSNEQFF. For the CDR3, the DNA is TGTGCCAGCTACACTAGCGGGAGCAATGAGCAGTTCTTC.

This clone was seen a handful of times. The rearrangement uses TRBV30 and TRBJ2-1, with D possibly TRBD1 on 6 matching bases. Germline lookup yields CDR1 GTSNPN and CDR2 SVGIG (reference sequence). Trimming removed 1 base from V and 6 bases from J, with 10 bases in between. This CDR3 is built from 13 residues. CDR3 nucleotide sequence: TGTGCCTGGAGTGGCGCAGGGGCCAATGAGCAGTTCTTC. The encoded protein is CAWSGAGANEQFF.

The chain links TRBV18 to TRBJ2-5; D might be TRBD1 (5 bases). Germline assignment: CDR1 KGHSH and CDR2 LQKENI. Deletions cut 3 bases from V and 3 bases from J, with 11 bases between. CDR3 length: 14 residues. The CDR3 loop is CASSPWGREETQYF. DNA of the CDR3: TGTGCCAGCTCACCCTGGGGCAGAGAAGAGACCCAGTACTTC.

The chain carries TRBV4-1 and TRBJ2-3; D is ambiguous. This CDR3 is built from 15 residues. Looked up from germline, CDR1 is MGHRA and CDR2 is YSYEKL. V lost 2 bases to trimming and J lost 1 base, with 10 bases between them. The CDR3 protein is CASSQRGVGTDTQYF. CDR3 in DNA: TGCGCCAGCAGCCAACGCGGAGTGGGCACAGATACGCAGTATTTT.

At least ten counts were recorded for this clone. This chain joins TRBV7-2 and TRBJ2-3, with D possibly being TRBD1 (6 bases). The ends were cut back, 4 bases at V and 2 bases at J, with 13 bases in the middle. Germline values: CDR1 SGHTA, CDR2 FQGNSA. CDR3 length: 15 residues. CDR3 sequence: CASSSLGTFTDTQYF. CDR3 bases: TGTGCCAGCAGCTCCCTCGGGACATTCACAGATACGCAGTATTTT.

The rearrangement links TRBV5-1 to TRBJ1-2, with a tentative D call TRBD1 (6 bases). Germline values: CDR1 SGHRS, CDR2 YFSETQ. V lost 6 bases, J lost 3 bases, and 18 bases lay in between. This CDR3 contains 15 residues. CDR3 sequence (DNA): TGCGCCAGCAAGGACGGGGCAGGGGACGACTATGGCTACACCTTC. It translates to CASKDGAGDDYGYTF.

The V and J genes are TRBV2 and TRBJ2-1; D is uncertain. The germline V gene has CDR1 SNHLY and CDR2 FYNNEI. The germline V and J ends were trimmed by 8 bases and 6 bases, with 8 bases remaining between them. The CDR3 consists of 11 residues. The CDR3 region has the DNA TGTGCCAGCCGCTATGGCAATGAGCAGTTCTTC. Translating it yields CASRYGNEQFF.

This clone was seen only a few times. The rearrangement uses TRBV18 and TRBJ2-3; a weak D match, TRBD1 (6 bases). V was shortened by 3 bases and J by 2 bases, with 12 bases between the two germline ends. Germline V lookup: CDR1 KGHSH, CDR2 LQKENI. CDR3 length: 15 amino acids. The DNA for the CDR3 is TGTGCCAGCTCACCGGTTTCAGGGGTCACAGATACGCAGTATTTT. Protein product: CASSPVSGVTDTQYF.

The V and J genes are TRBV28 and TRBJ2-1, with TRBD1 as a possible D gene (6 bases). CDR3 length: 17 residues. Germline V gene lookup returns CDR1 MDHEN and CDR2 SYDVKM. Trimming pared 7 bases from V and 2 bases from J, leaving 21 bases between. CDR3 sequence reads: CASKSTPGQRTYNEQFF. In DNA, the CDR3 is TGTGCCAGCAAAAGTACCCCCGGACAGCGCACCTACAATGAGCAGTTCTTC.

The table lists this clone with a few counts. The genes are TRBV30 and TRBJ2-2; 9 bases agree with TRBD1. The CDR3 is made up of 14 amino acids. Germline V gives CDR1 GTSNPN, CDR2 SVGIG (reference sequence). The V gene end was trimmed by 5 bases and the J gene end by 1 base; junction bases not matched to a gene: 2. CDR3 region: CAWEGQGNTGELFF. Here the CDR3 DNA reads TGTGCCTGGGAGGGACAGGGGAACACCGGGGAGCTGTTTTTT.

This clone turned up a few times. The chain links TRBV11-3 to TRBJ2-7; the D gene is possibly TRBD2 (6 bases). V was trimmed by 5 bases and J by 2 bases, leaving 13 bases between them. The germline V gene has CDR1 SGHNT and CDR2 YENEEA. The CDR3 is 14 amino acids. CDR3 DNA: TGTGCCAGCAGCCTAAAGGGCGGGACCTACGAGCAGTACGTC. Translated: CASSLKGGTYEQYV.

This chain uses TRBV18 with TRBJ2-2, with 9 bases matching TRBD2. J lost 4 bases, V lost 3 bases, and 6 bases had no gene match. CDR1 and CDR2 from the germline V gene are KGHSH and LQKENI. This CDR3 is 16 amino acids long. The CDR3 spells CASSPGLASSTGELFF. The CDR3, as DNA: TGTGCCAGCTCACCGGGACTAGCATCCAGCACCGGGGAGCTGTTTTTT.

This CDR3 is CASSPNPGHPHLYEQYV. DNA for the CDR3: TGCGCCAGCAGCCCGAACCCGGGACATCCCCACCTCTACGAGCAGTACGTC. V and J are TRBV5-1 and TRBJ2-7, with a tentative D call TRBD1 (6 bases). The V gene's germline CDR1 is SGHRS and CDR2 YFSETQ. The CDR3 length is 17 residues. The V end lost 4 bases, the J end lost 3 bases, and 23 bases lay between the germline ends.

This clone was picked up a small number of times. The J gene is TRBJ1-1, the V gene TRBV2; D gene unclear. Deletions cut 4 bases from V and 0 bases from J, with 6 bases between. Germline V CDR1 and CDR2: SNHLY, FYNNEI. CDR3 length equals 13 residues. CDR3 coding DNA: TGTGCCAGCAGTGCGAACATGAACACTGAAGCTTTCTTT. Its translation: CASSANMNTEAFF.

The chain has TRBV14 and TRBJ1-1; 7 positions agree with TRBD1. This CDR3 has 13 residues. Trimming removed 1 base from V and 4 bases from J; junction bases left unmatched: 0. Germline CDR1 SGHDN, CDR2 FVKESK. CDR3 nucleotides: TGTGCCAGCAGCCAAGCAGGGGGCACTGAAGCTTTCTTT. Translating gives CASSQAGGTEAFF.

In its sample, this clone was seen a few times. The rearrangement uses TRBV28 and TRBJ2-3; TRBD2 aligns across 12 bases. The CDR3 totals 16 residues. Germline-derived CDR1 and CDR2 are MDHEN and SYDVKM. The V and J ends lost 2 bases and 0 bases, in that order; junction bases with no gene match: 0. Written as DNA, the CDR3 is TGTGCCAGCAGTTTAGGGACTAGCGGGAGCACAGATACGCAGTATTTT. This translates into CASSLGTSGSTDTQYF. Full variable domain (outside the CDR3, taken from reference TRBV28 and TRBJ2-3): DVKVTQSSRYLVKRTGEKVFLECVQDMDHENMFWYRQDPGLGLRLIYFSYDVKMKEKGDIPEGYSVSREKKERFSLILESASTNQTSMYLCASSLGTSGSTDTQYFGPGTRLTVL.

The chain uses TRBV5-1 and TRBJ2-7, with unresolved D. V was trimmed by 0 bases and J by 4 bases, leaving 20 bases between them. The germline V gene has CDR1 SGHRS and CDR2 YFSETQ. This CDR3 has 17 amino acids. The CDR3 nucleotides read TGCGCCAGCAGCTTGGCACTACCCCAACTGACCACATACGAGCAGTACGTC. This translates into CASSLALPQLTTYEQYV.

This clone has more than one count but fewer than ten. This sequence joins TRBV18 and TRBJ1-4; the D gene is possibly TRBD1 (5 bases). Germline V lookup: CDR1 KGHSH, CDR2 LQKENI. Trimming shortened V by 6 bases and J by 8 bases, and 16 bases separated the two germline ends. The CDR3 consists of 14 residues. CDR3 DNA sequence: TGTGCCAGCTCGCCGAGCAGGGTGGAGGAAAAACTGTTTTTT. It codes for CASSPSRVEEKLFF.

This chain joins TRBV9 and TRBJ2-5, with 12 positions matching TRBD2. The germline CDR1 and CDR2 sequences are SGDLS and YYNGEE. The trim removed 4 bases at V and 5 bases at J, leaving 9 bases unmatched. The CDR3 consists of 16 residues. CDR3 in DNA: TGTGCCAGCAGCCCCGCAAGGACTAGCGGGACGGAGACCCAGTACTTC. Translated, it gives CASSPARTSGTETQYF.

V and J are TRBV30 and TRBJ2-1; 10 positions match TRBD2. The CDR3 is made up of 14 amino acids. Per the germline V gene, CDR1 is GTSNPN and CDR2 is SVGIG (reference sequence). V gave up 7 bases and J gave up 5 bases; unmatched junction bases: 8. CDR3 in DNA: TGTGCCTTAACACGGACTAGCGGAGACAATGAGCAGTTCTTC. Encoded protein: CALTRTSGDNEQFF.

The gene calls are TRBV11-1 and TRBJ2-3; 9 bases align to TRBD1. This CDR3 is built from 15 residues. Germline CDR1 and CDR2: SGHAT and FQDESV (reference sequence). The J segment lost 3 bases and the V segment lost 5 bases, leaving 6 bases of the junction unmatched. This CDR3 is CASSPGTGRTDTQYF. The CDR3 DNA follows: TGTGCCAGCAGCCCCGGGACAGGGAGAACAGATACGCAGTATTTT.

The rearrangement links TRBV23-1 to TRBJ2-1; maybe TRBD1 (6 bases). Being an ORF, TRBV23-1 has a function that is uncertain. CDR3 length: 18 residues. The V end lost 6 bases, the J end lost 8 bases, and 29 bases lay between the germline ends. The CDR3 loop is CASRPLWDRERGKDEQFF. The CDR3 DNA reads as TGCGCCAGCAGACCCCTTTGGGATAGGGAAAGGGGGAAGGATGAGCAGTTCTTC.